Included here is one TCR beta chain sequence, with context. The study ran its PCR with 60 Vbeta and 13 Jbeta primers. Data came from immunoSEQ multiplex PCR; TCRdb stores just in-frame clones and leaves some out. The table shows some 160,000 clones, with over 70% occurring only once. This entry is derived from a study of cytomegalovirus exposure and HLA in healthy donors. V trimming: 1 base; J trimming: 2 bases; junction bases outside the gene matches: 3. This CDR3 has 16 amino acids. Per the germline V gene, CDR1 is SSHAT and CDR2 is FNYEAQ (reference sequence). What was sequenced was PBMCs. This TCR was sampled from a woman in her thirties or forties in good health and CMV-seronegative. The rearrangement joins TRBV7-7 to TRBJ2-1; 9 bases align to TRBD1. The CDR3 DNA reads TGTGCCAGCAGCTTAGAGGGGACAGGGCCCTACAATGAGCAGTTCTTC. This translates into CASSLEGTGPYNEQFF.